This is a list of T cell receptor beta chains from one sample in a study of a mutant IDH1 vaccine in newly diagnosed glioma. These receptors have no identified antigens. Some clones are missing from TCRdb's copy, which holds only in-frame ones; the method was immunoSEQ multiplex PCR. The sample holds roughly 51,000 clones, about 81% seen once. Sequencing was performed on PBMCs, taken from a glioma patient whose treatment included an IDH1 peptide vaccine. These TCRs come from a woman between 40 and 55 years old with glioma. Some clones in this sample may be carry-over from other donors' samples. Each CDR3 is given with its conserved first and last residue. A D gene is named only where the DNA matches it firmly. Not all rows give a size; the values are once, few, many and, for expanded clones, a class.

abundance: -
j_gene: TRBJ2-3
v_gene: TRBV28
d_gene: TRBD2
CDR3nt: TGTGCCAGCAGACCGGGGGGGGACACAGATACGCAGTATTTT
CDR3aa: CASRPGGDTDTQYF

abundance: once
j_gene: TRBJ2-2
v_gene: TRBV5-4
d_gene: -
CDR3nt: TGTGCCAGCTCCTTCAAGGGCACCGGGGAGCTGTTTTTT
CDR3aa: CASSFKGTGELFF

abundance: -
j_gene: TRBJ1-2
v_gene: TRBV6-5
d_gene: -
CDR3nt: TGTGCCAGCAGCCTGGACGGAAACTATGGCTACACCTTC
CDR3aa: CASSLDGNYGYTF

abundance: few
j_gene: TRBJ1-2
v_gene: TRBV9
d_gene: -
CDR3nt: TGTGCCAGCAGCGTCGAGGGGTGGAGTGGTGGCTACACCTTC
CDR3aa: CASSVEGWSGGYTF

abundance: -
j_gene: TRBJ1-5
v_gene: TRBV10-3
d_gene: -
CDR3nt: TGTGCCATCAGTGACCAGGAGGATCAGCCCCAGCATTTT
CDR3aa: CAISDQEDQPQHF

abundance: -
j_gene: TRBJ2-1
v_gene: TRBV20-1
d_gene: -
CDR3nt: TGCAGTGCTGGGCCGGACAGGCAGTTCTTC
CDR3aa: CSAGPDRQFF

abundance: -
j_gene: TRBJ2-3
v_gene: TRBV7-2
d_gene: -
CDR3nt: TGTGCCAGCAGCTTAGCCCTGGCAGCGAGCACAGATACGCAGTATTTT
CDR3aa: CASSLALAASTDTQYF

abundance: -
j_gene: TRBJ2-5
v_gene: TRBV5-1
d_gene: TRBD1
CDR3nt: TGCGCCAGCAGGGGGACAGGGGAAATAGAGACCCAGTACTTC
CDR3aa: CASRGTGEIETQYF

abundance: -
j_gene: TRBJ1-6
v_gene: TRBV30
d_gene: TRBD1
CDR3nt: TGTGCCTGGAGGGGGAGGGGGCAAAGCTCCTATAATTCACCCCTCCACTTT
CDR3aa: CAWRGRGQSSYNSPLHF

abundance: -
j_gene: TRBJ2-7
v_gene: TRBV4-3
d_gene: TRBD2
CDR3nt: TGCGCCAGCAGCCCCGCCCAGACTAGCGGGGCCTACGAGCAGTACTTC
CDR3aa: CASSPAQTSGAYEQYF

abundance: once
j_gene: TRBJ2-7
v_gene: TRBV5-1
d_gene: TRBD1
CDR3nt: TGCGCCAGCAGCCGGACAGGGCTCGAGCAGTACTTC
CDR3aa: CASSRTGLEQYF

abundance: few
j_gene: TRBJ1-1
v_gene: TRBV5-4
d_gene: -
CDR3nt: TGTGCCAGCAGCACCCGGTACAGAGCTGAAGCTTTCTTT
CDR3aa: CASSTRYRAEAFF

abundance: -
j_gene: TRBJ1-5
v_gene: TRBV7-8
d_gene: TRBD1
CDR3nt: TGTGCCAGCAGCCCCCGGGACAGGGGCTTCTGGCCCCAGCATTTT
CDR3aa: CASSPRDRGFWPQHF

abundance: -
j_gene: TRBJ1-4
v_gene: TRBV6-5
d_gene: -
CDR3nt: TGTGCCAGCAGCCCGCTGCGGGTAACTAATGAAAAACTGTTTTTT
CDR3aa: CASSPLRVTNEKLFF

abundance: -
j_gene: TRBJ1-1
v_gene: TRBV7-2
d_gene: -
CDR3nt: TGTGCCAGCAGCTTCCTTTCGAACACTGAAGCTTTCTTT
CDR3aa: CASSFLSNTEAFF

abundance: -
j_gene: TRBJ2-6
v_gene: TRBV2
d_gene: TRBD2
CDR3nt: TGTGCCAGCAGCCAGTCCAGGGCGGGGGGAGGGGCCAACGTCCTGACTTTC
CDR3aa: CASSQSRAGGGANVLTF

abundance: -
j_gene: TRBJ2-5
v_gene: TRBV6-5
d_gene: TRBD2
CDR3nt: TGTGCCAGCAGTTACTCGTTGGGAGGGTGGGAGACCCAGTACTTC
CDR3aa: CASSYSLGGWETQYF

abundance: few
j_gene: TRBJ1-1
v_gene: TRBV30
d_gene: TRBD1
CDR3nt: TGTGCCTCCCAGGGGGGTAGGACGGACACTGAAGCTTTCTTT
CDR3aa: CASQGGRTDTEAFF

abundance: -
j_gene: TRBJ1-1
v_gene: TRBV4-3
d_gene: -
CDR3nt: TGCGCCAGCAGCCAAGATCGGCTCGAGTATATGAACACTGAAGCTTTCTTT
CDR3aa: CASSQDRLEYMNTEAFF

abundance: -
j_gene: TRBJ1-6
v_gene: TRBV7-9
d_gene: -
CDR3nt: TGTGCCAGCAGTTTAGCAGGGAGTAATTCACCCCTCCACTTT
CDR3aa: CASSLAGSNSPLHF

abundance: -
j_gene: TRBJ1-1
v_gene: TRBV12-5
d_gene: TRBD1
CDR3nt: TGTGCTAGTGGTCGAGGGCGGGGGACAGCGAACACTGAAGCTTTCTTT
CDR3aa: CASGRGRGTANTEAFF

abundance: -
j_gene: TRBJ1-2
v_gene: TRBV2
d_gene: -
CDR3nt: TGTGCCAGCAGTGAAGCAACAGCCCACGGAGGCTACACCTTC
CDR3aa: CASSEATAHGGYTF